The next 20 T cell receptor beta chains were all read from a single sample in a study of beta chain features in type 1 diabetes. All of the isolated RNA was reverse transcribed, so expressed TCRB transcripts were sequenced. Measured with immunoSEQ multiplex PCR; TCRdb has only the in-frame clones, and not every one. The table lists about 360,000 clones, around 13% of them singletons. Sequenced material: naive CD4+ T cells from blood. The receptors derive from a man aged 18 to 30 in good health.

This clone appeared a few times. The V call is TRBV5-1, the J call TRBJ1-2; TRBD1 is a possible D gene (6 bases). Germline V CDR1 and CDR2: SGHRS, YFSETQ. The CDR3 covers 15 residues. V lost 1 base and J 6 bases, leaving 16 bases between the germline ends. As DNA, the CDR3 is TGCGCCAGCAGCTTGCTAGGGGGTCCCATCCATGGCTACACCTTC. This gives the protein CASSLLGGPIHGYTF. The full variable domain, with the rest looked up from reference TRBV5-1 and TRBJ1-2, is KAGVTQTPRYLIKTRGQQVTLSCSPISGHRSVSWYQQTPGQGLQFLFEYFSETQRNKGNFPGRFSGRQFSNSRSEMNVSTLELGDSALYLCASSLLGGPIHGYTFGSGTRLTVV.

J is TRBJ2-1 and V is TRBV7-9; D unclear. The CDR3 length is 12 residues. V lost 5 bases and J 9 bases, leaving 11 bases between the germline ends. Germline assignment: CDR1 SEHNR and CDR2 FQNEAQ (reference sequence). CDR3 sequence reads: CASSTMSFEQFF. In DNA, the CDR3 is TGTGCCAGCAGCACTATGTCCTTTGAGCAGTTCTTC.

The rearrangement links TRBV28 to TRBJ1-5; weak D call: TRBD1 (6 bases). Germline CDR1 and CDR2: MDHEN and SYDVKM. V gave up 4 bases and J gave up 5 bases, with 18 bases separating them. The CDR3 runs 16 residues. CDR3 coding DNA: TGTGCCAGCAGTTCGTCCGGGACACCAAAGGATCAGCCCCAGCATTTT. As protein: CASSSSGTPKDQPQHF.

In its sample, this clone was seen a few times. The J gene is TRBJ1-4, the V gene TRBV29-1; TRBD1 aligns across 8 bases. Germline V CDR1 and CDR2: SQVTM, ANQGSEA. The CDR3 contains 14 residues. J gave up 5 bases and V 4 bases, and 6 bases lay outside the gene matches. CDR3 sequence: CSVAPGQENEKLFF. CDR3 bases: TGCAGCGTTGCGCCGGGACAGGAGAATGAAAAACTGTTTTTT.

The chain carries TRBV5-1 and TRBJ2-3, with 16 bases aligning to TRBD2. The germline CDR1 and CDR2 sequences are SGHRS and YFSETQ. Losses at the gene ends were 4 bases for V and 1 base for J; bases not matched to a gene: 6. The CDR3 covers 18 residues. The CDR3 region has the DNA TGCGCCAGCAGCCGGGGACTAGCGGGGGGGCTCGGCACAGATACGCAGTATTTT. Its protein is CASSRGLAGGLGTDTQYF.

This clone has more than one count but fewer than ten. The rearrangement uses TRBV6-6 and TRBJ1-6; tentatively, D is TRBD1 (6 bases). V was trimmed by 0 bases and J by 10 bases, leaving 13 bases between them. The CDR3 consists of 15 residues. Germline V gene data show CDR1 as MNHNY and CDR2 as SVGAGI (reference sequence). DNA of the CDR3: TGTGCCAGCAGTTACTCGGGGGGGCAGGGGTCACCCCTCCACTTT. Residues: CASSYSGGQGSPLHF.

This clone was seen more than once but under ten times. The chain combines TRBV11-2 with TRBJ2-2; 7 bases are a match to TRBD1. The CDR3 is made up of 14 amino acids. CDR1 is SGHAT and CDR2 is FQNNGV in the germline V gene. V trimming: 10 bases; J trimming: 2 bases; junction bases outside the gene matches: 7. The CDR3 DNA reads TGTGCCACCCCAAGGGGGCCCAACACCGGGGAGCTGTTTTTT. This encodes CATPRGPNTGELFF.

This chain uses TRBV4-2 with TRBJ1-5; D uncertain. V shed 1 base and J shed 0 bases, with 10 bases lying between them. Germline loops: CDR1 LGHNA, CDR2 YNFKEQ. The length of the CDR3 is 16 residues. This CDR3 is CASSQGDTYSNQPQHF. The CDR3 DNA follows: TGTGCCAGCAGCCAAGGAGACACCTATAGCAATCAGCCCCAGCATTTT.

The chain is built from TRBV6-5 and TRBJ1-1; D is perhaps TRBD1 (5 bases). Trimming removed 6 bases from V and 0 bases from J, with 5 bases in between. This CDR3 comprises 12 residues. CDR1 is MNHEY and CDR2 is SVGAGI in the germline V gene. DNA of the CDR3: TGTGCCAGCAGCAGGGTGAACACTGAAGCTTTCTTT. It specifies CASSRVNTEAFF.

This clone was seen a few times. V gene TRBV2 combines with J gene TRBJ2-5; TRBD1 matches 8 bases. The CDR3 totals 14 residues. CDR1 is SNHLY, CDR2 FYNNEI, per germline. The ends lost 6 bases at V and 5 bases at J; junction bases unmatched: 8. Here the CDR3 DNA reads TGTGCCAGCAGAGATCAGGGGGCCTGGGAGACCCAGTACTTC. Amino acid sequence: CASRDQGAWETQYF.

This clone came up a few times. CDR3 DNA sequence: TGTGCCAGCAGCCGCCGTGGGAGAGGCTCGGGGGAGCTGTTTTTT. Translating it yields CASSRRGRGSGELFF. The chain combines TRBV7-8 with TRBJ2-2, with D maybe TRBD2 (5 bases). CDR1 and CDR2 (germline): SGHVS, FQNEAQ. This CDR3 contains 15 residues. Between the trimmed V and J ends, which lost 5 bases and 8 bases, there was a span of 18 bases.

The CDR3 bases are TGTGCCAGCGCTCCTCAGGGGTCTACCTACGAGCAGTACTTC. It codes for CASAPQGSTYEQYF. The chain joins TRBV28 to TRBJ2-7, with a possible D match to TRBD1 (6 bases). Trimming pared 8 bases from V and 2 bases from J, leaving 16 bases between. Germline V gene data show CDR1 as MDHEN and CDR2 as SYDVKM. The CDR3 consists of 14 residues.

The table lists this clone with a few counts. The rearrangement links TRBV28 to TRBJ2-7; D call uncertain. Germline V CDR1 and CDR2: MDHEN, SYDVKM. Trimming shortened V by 3 bases and J by 3 bases, and 9 bases separated the two germline ends. This CDR3 has 13 amino acids. The CDR3 DNA sequence: TGTGCCAGCAGTTTGGCCAACAACTACGAGCAGTACTTC. Amino acid sequence: CASSLANNYEQYF.

V and J are TRBV7-9 and TRBJ2-5, with 10 bases lining up with TRBD2. This CDR3 has 14 amino acids. The germline V gene has CDR1 SEHNR and CDR2 FQNEAQ (reference sequence). V lost 6 bases, J lost 5 bases, and 6 bases stayed unmatched. CDR3: CASRASGSRETQYF. CDR3 bases: TGTGCCAGCAGGGCTAGCGGGAGTCGGGAGACCCAGTACTTC.

The table lists this clone with many counts. V and J are TRBV28 and TRBJ2-7, with a weak D call TRBD2 (6 bases). V was pared by 7 bases and J by 3 bases, with 13 bases between. Germline CDR1 and CDR2: MDHEN and SYDVKM. The CDR3 sequence is 13 residues long. CDR3 nucleotide sequence: TGTGCCAGCACTTCGGAGGGAAACTACGAGCAGTACTTC. The encoded protein is CASTSEGNYEQYF.

This CDR3 is CASSPTRGLASYGYTF. CDR3 nucleotides: TGTGCCAGCAGTCCAACTAGGGGGTTGGCCTCCTATGGCTACACCTTC. The chain joins TRBV7-8 to TRBJ1-2; perhaps TRBD1 as D (6 bases). Per germline, CDR1 SGHVS and CDR2 FQNEAQ. The CDR3 spans 16 residues. Trimming pared 6 bases from V and 4 bases from J, leaving 21 bases between.

A few counts support this clone. V is TRBV29-1 and J is TRBJ1-1, with a weak D call TRBD1 (5 bases). The V end was cut by 0 bases, the J end by 11 bases, with 13 bases between. Per the germline V gene, CDR1 is SQVTM and CDR2 is ANQGSEA. The CDR3 runs 12 residues. CDR3 amino acids: CSVEDPARVAFF. Here the CDR3 DNA reads TGCAGCGTTGAAGATCCGGCCAGGGTGGCTTTCTTT.

The sample holds a few counts of this clone. The chain joins TRBV15 to TRBJ2-5, with 10 bases fitting TRBD2. CDR3 length: 14 residues. Trimming at V came to 6 bases and at J to 5 bases, leaving 6 bases not matched to a gene. Germline V lookup: CDR1 LNHNV, CDR2 YYDKDF (reference sequence). CDR3 sequence (DNA): TGTGCCACCAGGCCGGGACTAGCGCACGAGACCCAGTACTTC. As protein: CATRPGLAHETQYF.

This clone turned up a few times. The V and J genes are TRBV4-3 and TRBJ2-2, with 16 bases lining up with TRBD2. The CDR3 is 20 amino acids. V shed 6 bases and J 0 bases; nucleotides not matched to a gene: 10. The germline CDR1 and CDR2 sequences are LGHNA and YSLEER. CDR3 region: CASRRTGLAGGVANTGELFF. The CDR3 DNA sequence: TGCGCCAGCAGGCGAACGGGACTAGCGGGGGGGGTGGCGAACACCGGGGAGCTGTTTTTT.

This clone was counted only a few times. The J gene is TRBJ2-3, the V gene TRBV30; weak D call: TRBD2 (6 bases). This CDR3 is 13 amino acids long. Germline assignment: CDR1 GTSNPN and CDR2 SVGIG (reference sequence). The germline V and J ends were trimmed by 3 bases and 2 bases, with 9 bases remaining between them. In DNA, the CDR3 is TGTGCCTGGAGGGCTAGCGCCACAGATACGCAGTATTTT. Translated, it gives CAWRASATDTQYF.